This T cell receptor beta chain was identified in a study of cytomegalovirus exposure and HLA in healthy donors. Study results and caveats: It is likely that the observed cluster of highly shared sequence variants was a sequencing artifact. There were fewer than 200 TCR beta chains listed as cytomegalovirus-associated. Being productive about 87% or about 30% of the time was typical of most TCR beta V segments in an earlier analysis.

CDR1 and CDR2 (germline): SGHRS, YFSETQ. The CDR3 consists of 14 residues. The V segment lost 4 bases and the J segment 2 bases; nucleotides outside the gene matches: 4. This clone has a single count. The antigen is not known. PCR employed 60 Vbeta and 13 Jbeta primers. Profiled with immunoSEQ multiplex PCR; TCRdb holds only in-frame clones, not every one. The sample has around 140,000 clones; roughly 70% are singletons. The rearrangement uses TRBV5-1 and TRBJ2-5; 8 nucleotides match TRBD1. Sequencing was carried out using PBMCs. The TCR was taken from a woman aged 55-70 years in good health and CMV-seropositive. CDR3 DNA: TGCGCCAGCAGCCCGGGACAGGCGCAAGAGACCCAGTACTTC. This encodes CASSPGQAQETQYF.